The present T cell receptor beta chain was sequenced within a study of blood T cells in healthy people across ages. V was shortened by 5 bases and J by 5 bases, with 10 bases between the two germline ends. The CDR3 runs 13 residues. Germline lookup yields CDR1 MNHEY and CDR2 SMNVEV (reference sequence). It was with a sample-barcoded 5' primer and a J-beta primer mix that a second PCR of roughly 7 to 12 cycles was run. TCRdb reprocessed the 5' RACE reads via MiXCR and lists one record per CDR3 protein. This table has 1,500,000 or so distinct CDR3 sequences, about 45% appearing once. This clonotype was detected only a few times.

The TCR originated in a woman aged 18-35 years in good health. Material: blood. The chain has TRBV27 and TRBJ2-4; TRBD1 might be the D (6 bases). The DNA for the CDR3 is TGTGCCAGCAGTCCGACAGGACAAAACATTCAGTACTTC. Protein: CASSPTGQNIQYF.